The rows below give T cell receptor beta chains drawn from one sample of a study of T cell responses to AZD1222 COVID-19 vaccine. Clones were read by immunoSEQ multiplex PCR, and TCRdb kept only the in-frame ones, dropping some. The sample shows 120,000 or so clones, around 84% of them seen only once. The sample was peripheral blood, taken 28 days after the second AZD1222 dose. These receptors all stem from an adult who received the AZD1222 COVID-19 vaccine. CDR3s include the opening cysteine and the closing phenylalanine or tryptophan. A D gene is named only where the DNA matches it firmly. Clone size is given for some rows only: seen once, a few or many times, or a class if the clone is expanded.

>TRBV5-1|NA|TRBJ2-3|NA
TGCGCCAGCAGCCGACGGGGGGCGCAGACAGATACGCAGTATTTT
CASSRRGAQTDTQYF
>TRBV28|few|TRBJ2-7|NA
TGTGCCAGCGCTTCCGGGGAAGTCCACGAGCAGTACTTC
CASASGEVHEQYF
>TRBV7-2|few|TRBJ1-4|TRBD1
TGTGCCAGCAGCTTAATGGGACAGGGGGCTACAAATGAAAAACTGTTTTTT
CASSLMGQGATNEKLFF
>TRBV5-6|NA|TRBJ2-7|TRBD1
TGTGCCAGCAGCTCTACCGGGACAGTCTACGAGCAGTACTTC
CASSSTGTVYEQYF
>TRBV9|NA|TRBJ1-6|NA
TGTGCCAGCAGCACCTATAATTCACCCCTCCACTTT
CASSTYNSPLHF
>TRBV12-3/TRBV12-4|NA|TRBJ1-1|TRBD1
TGTGCCAGCAGCCGCCGGACAGGCGCTGAAGCTTTCTTT
CASSRRTGAEAFF
>TRBV6-2/TRBV6-3|NA|TRBJ1-2|NA
TGTGCCAGCAGCCCTAATTGGAGGGGCTACACCTTC
CASSPNWRGYTF
>TRBV6-5|NA|TRBJ2-5|TRBD2
TGTGCCGGAAGACTAGCGGGGGCCGGGGAGACCCAGTACTTC
CAGRLAGAGETQYF
>TRBV19|once|TRBJ1-5|NA
TGTGCCAGTGGCTTAAGATACAATCAGCCCCAGCATTTT
CASGLRYNQPQHF
>TRBV18|NA|TRBJ2-1|TRBD2
TGTGCCAGCGCAACTAGCGGGGGGGCAAGCTCCTACAATGAGCAGTTCTTC
CASATSGGASSYNEQFF
>TRBV14|NA|TRBJ2-3|NA
TGTGCCAGCTCTGTCTCGATTTATACGCAGTATTTT
CASSVSIYTQYF